This T cell receptor beta chain derives from a study of cytotoxic CD8 clonotypes in ibrutinib-treated CLL. Study-level results: Sustained-remission and progressing patients had unequal sampling times. Clonality (at baseline) was higher than in age-matched healthy donors and tracked circulating CD8+ T-cell counts.

Data came from immunoSEQ multiplex PCR; TCRdb stores just in-frame clones and leaves some out. The sample has over 100,000 clones; 75% to 90% are singletons. Germline loops: CDR1 SGHNT, CDR2 YENEEA. The V gene end was trimmed by 5 bases and the J gene end by 7 bases; junction bases not matched to a gene: 8. CDR3 length: 16 amino acids. In regard to this clone: What it recognizes is unknown.

This TCR derives from a human donor with chronic lymphocytic leukemia. J is TRBJ2-1 and V is TRBV11-3, with 13 bases that match TRBD2. Material: PBMCs, obtained after 24 months of ibrutinib treatment. The CDR3 loop reads CASSPRLAGGRNEQFF. In DNA, the CDR3 is TGTGCCAGCAGCCCGAGACTAGCGGGAGGCCGGAATGAGCAGTTCTTC.